This TCR beta chain was sequenced for a study of blood T cell repertoires in COVID-19 (TCRdb year 2020). Turning to the overall study: The collaborator samples originated in the United States, Italy and Spain and spanned the acute and convalescent phases of COVID-19. The material from the prospective study consisted of cDNA or gDNA derived from T cells, B-cell-depleted T cells, or PBMCs. The dataset comprised deeply sampled blood TCRbeta repertoires from subjects exposed to, actively infected with, or recovered from COVID-19. A freely available public database, intended as a resource for researchers studying the immune response to SARS-CoV-2, is where the repertoires were released. Samples came from the ongoing ImmuneRACE study (first 160 participants) plus 1,254 subjects from 6 global collaborators. The sample metadata nearly always contained a de-identified subject ID, COVID-19 status, age in years and sex. Where available, HLA class I and class II types were taken from metadata supplied by the sample provider and were not determined by assay-based typing.

The collaborating institutions used their own protocols to collect whole blood in K2EDTA tubes. For TCRbeta analysis, collaborators shipped samples as frozen whole blood, isolated PBMCs, or DNA extracted from either of those sample types. In this sample, this clone turned up once. Its antigen specificity is not known. No per-base quality is available; no much larger clone lies one base away. From cysteine to phenylalanine, the CDR3 is 16 amino acids long. Of the read, only the CDR3 DNA is kept; its 48 bases are in frame from base 1. CDR1 and CDR2 (KGHDR, SFDVKD) derive from the germline V gene. V is pruned by 3 bases and J by 4 bases, leaving 5 bases of the junction without a gene match. TCRbeta CDR3 regions were amplified from genomic DNA using the immunoSEQ Assay, a bias-controlled multiplex PCR. In the authors' own workflow: The number of nucleated cells in each sample was estimated from the amplification of reference gene primers within the assay. To quantify the absolute abundance of each unique TCRbeta CDR3 rearrangement, sequence reads were collapsed and filtered. For each sample, productive Simpson clonality was calculated by taking the square root of Simpson's diversity index across productive rearrangements. TCRdb mirrors the immuneACCESS table, restricted to in-frame sequences. Some clones are absent from its copies; in checked studies, under half trace to an unresolved V gene, and the reason for the others is unknown. The V and J calls and clone size are taken from that table; D and trimming were inferred from the DNA. Recorded for this sample are a few hundred thousand clones; approximately 84% of them occurred a single time. The ten largest clones add up to 8.6% of the sample.

General study outcomes and caveats: The quantity of clinical and demographic metadata differed by source and by participant and was supplied without curation.

The TCR comes from a human donor in a cohort sampled during active COVID-19. The chain couples TRBV24-1 to TRBJ2-3; 11 junctional bases match TRBD2. Sequencing was performed on peripheral blood. This receptor carries the CDR3 CATSDGGLAGPDTQYF. The DNA reads TGTGCCACCAGTGATGGCGGACTAGCGGGCCCAGATACGCAGTATTTT.